These T cell receptor beta chains were read from a single sample in a study of blood T cell repertoires in COVID-19. This table comes from immunoSEQ multiplex PCR, and its TCRdb copy is limited to in-frame clones, with some not included. The table lists 450,000 to 500,000 clones, approximately 83% of them singletons. Sequenced input: peripheral blood. These receptors all come from a human donor in a cohort sampled during active COVID-19. The conserved cysteine and the conserved F or W are not part of the CDR3 here. Fields, in order: J gene, clone size, V gene, CDR3 protein. Size is omitted from some rows. Given values are once, few, many or a class for expanded clones.

j_gene: TRBJ1-1; abundance: many; v_gene: TRBV27; CDR3aa: ASRGTEWTSEAF
j_gene: TRBJ2-3; abundance: .; v_gene: TRBV19; CDR3aa: ASSIDRGGTDTQY
j_gene: TRBJ1-2; abundance: .; v_gene: TRBV6-5; CDR3aa: ASSYRDRGYGYT
j_gene: TRBJ2-7; abundance: once; v_gene: TRBV30; CDR3aa: AWNPTRTGGEQY
j_gene: TRBJ2-1; abundance: once; v_gene: TRBV4-2; CDR3aa: ASSQDRNNYNEQF
j_gene: TRBJ2-2; abundance: few; v_gene: TRBV7-2; CDR3aa: ASSSTAGAWDGELF
j_gene: TRBJ2-1; abundance: .; v_gene: TRBV24-1; CDR3aa: ATSRRGSYNEQF
j_gene: TRBJ1-1; abundance: .; v_gene: TRBV15; CDR3aa: ATSRVQVNTEAF
j_gene: TRBJ1-2; abundance: .; v_gene: TRBV10-2; CDR3aa: ASSQGTNYGYT
j_gene: TRBJ2-2; abundance: .; v_gene: TRBV30; CDR3aa: AWSVGTSAPRGELF
j_gene: TRBJ1-4; abundance: .; v_gene: TRBV30; CDR3aa: AWQSRETNEKLF
j_gene: TRBJ2-7; abundance: few; v_gene: TRBV12-3/TRBV12-4; CDR3aa: ASSRGGNEQY
j_gene: TRBJ1-1; abundance: .; v_gene: TRBV7-8; CDR3aa: ASSLGMTANTEAF
j_gene: TRBJ1-4; abundance: once; v_gene: TRBV7-2; CDR3aa: ASSLQTGANEKLF
j_gene: TRBJ2-4; abundance: once; v_gene: TRBV9; CDR3aa: ASSPFGGAKNIQY
j_gene: TRBJ2-5; abundance: .; v_gene: TRBV30; CDR3aa: AWGRGSLGTQY
j_gene: TRBJ1-5; abundance: .; v_gene: TRBV6-5; CDR3aa: ASGLQGGGQPQH
j_gene: TRBJ1-2; abundance: .; v_gene: TRBV5-1; CDR3aa: ASGLEVSHFYGYT
j_gene: TRBJ1-5; abundance: .; v_gene: TRBV18; CDR3aa: ASSPNPGNQPQH
j_gene: TRBJ2-7; abundance: .; v_gene: TRBV9; CDR3aa: ASSRREAYEQY